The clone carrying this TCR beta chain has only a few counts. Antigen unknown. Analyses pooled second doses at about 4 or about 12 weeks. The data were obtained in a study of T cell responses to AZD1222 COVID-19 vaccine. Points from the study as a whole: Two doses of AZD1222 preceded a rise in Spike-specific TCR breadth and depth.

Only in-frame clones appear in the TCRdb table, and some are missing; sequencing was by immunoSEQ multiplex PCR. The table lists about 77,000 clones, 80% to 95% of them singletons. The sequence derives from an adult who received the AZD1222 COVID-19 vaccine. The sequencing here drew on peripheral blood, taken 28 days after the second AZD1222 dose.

The DNA for the CDR3 is TGTGCCAGCAGCTTAGCGCAGACAGGGGGAAACACCATATATTTT. This encodes CASSLAQTGGNTIYF. This chain links TRBV7-8 with TRBJ1-3, with 7 bases fitting TRBD1. Germline V gives CDR1 SGHVS, CDR2 FQNEAQ. V shed 0 bases, J shed 4 bases, and the junction held 3 bases outside the gene matches. The CDR3 is 15 amino acids.